Each of the 14 T cell receptor beta chains below was sequenced from the same sample in a study of beta chain features in type 1 diabetes. Expressed TCRB transcripts were sequenced because the entire RNA isolate underwent reverse transcription. Using immunoSEQ multiplex PCR, the repertoire was profiled, and TCRdb retains in-frame clones only, with some absent. Among around 430,000 clones listed, 30% were seen once. The sequenced material came from naive CD4+ T cells from blood. These receptor sequences come from a man between 18 and 35 years old in good health.

The sample holds a few counts of this clone. The chain has TRBV19 and TRBJ2-7; 7 bases fit TRBD1. From germline, CDR1 is LNHDA and CDR2 SQIVND (reference sequence). There are 14 residues in the CDR3. V was pared by 2 bases and J by 4 bases, with 5 bases of the junction left unmatched. This chain's CDR3 is CASSISDRTYEQYF. As DNA, the CDR3 is TGTGCCAGTAGTATATCGGACAGGACTTACGAGCAGTACTTC.

Only a few counts were recorded for this clone. The V call is TRBV20-1, the J call TRBJ1-1, with 7 bases that match TRBD1. The CDR3 extends over 11 amino acids. The germline CDR1 and CDR2 sequences are DFQATT and SNEGSKA (reference sequence). Trimming at V came to 5 bases and at J to 6 bases, leaving 3 bases not matched to a gene. CDR3 DNA: TGCAGTGCTTGGGACAGCCCTGAAGCTTTCTTT. It is translated as CSAWDSPEAFF.

V and J are TRBV5-1 and TRBJ1-2; weak D call: TRBD1 (5 bases). The V gene's germline CDR1 is SGHRS and CDR2 YFSETQ. V gave up 0 bases and J gave up 4 bases, with 10 bases separating them. This CDR3 has 14 residues. The CDR3 sequence is CASSLDPGTYGYTF. The CDR3 DNA reads as TGCGCCAGCAGCTTGGATCCAGGGACCTATGGCTACACCTTC.

This clone was detected only a few times. The DNA of the CDR3 is TGCGCCAGCAGTGGACTAGCGGGGAGCACAGATACGCAGTATTTT. Translating gives CASSGLAGSTDTQYF. This chain connects TRBV4-3 to TRBJ2-3; 12 positions agree with TRBD2. Trimming removed 6 bases from V and 0 bases from J; junction bases left unmatched: 1. The germline gives CDR1 LGHNA, CDR2 YSLEER. The CDR3 sequence is 15 residues long.

The gene calls are TRBV29-1 and TRBJ2-1, with D perhaps TRBD2 (6 bases). Germline CDR1 SQVTM, CDR2 ANQGSEA. The CDR3 extends over 13 amino acids. Trimming removed 5 bases at V and 5 bases at J, with 13 bases between. The CDR3 here is CSVHGSWNNEQFF. CDR3 nucleotide sequence: TGCAGCGTTCACGGGAGTTGGAACAATGAGCAGTTCTTC.

The gene calls are TRBV29-1 and TRBJ2-1; 9 bases are shared with TRBD1. The V and J ends lost 7 bases and 2 bases, in that order; junction bases with no gene match: 3. Germline loops: CDR1 SQVTM, CDR2 ANQGSEA. CDR3 length: 13 amino acids. CDR3 residues: CSEGQGPYNEQFF. The CDR3 DNA reads as TGCAGCGAGGGACAGGGACCCTACAATGAGCAGTTCTTC.

The rearrangement uses TRBV6-6 and TRBJ2-2; D is uncertain. Germline V CDR1 and CDR2: MNHNY, SVGAGI (reference sequence). V was trimmed by 0 bases and J by 4 bases, leaving 3 bases between them. The CDR3 is 13 residues long. CDR3 amino acids: CASSYSATGELFF. In DNA form, the CDR3 reads TGTGCCAGCAGTTACTCAGCCACCGGGGAGCTGTTTTTT.

The chain recombines TRBV30 with TRBJ2-2, with unresolved D. This CDR3 has 13 amino acids. Trimming took off 3 bases at V and 5 bases at J, with 10 bases between the two ends. CDR1 is GTSNPN, CDR2 SVGIG, per germline (reference sequence). The CDR3: CAWRGWSTGELFF. CDR3 DNA sequence: TGTGCCTGGAGAGGATGGAGTACCGGGGAGCTGTTTTTT.

The chain links TRBV28 to TRBJ2-7; 10 bases map to TRBD1. Per germline, CDR1 MDHEN and CDR2 SYDVKM. This CDR3 has 15 residues. V shed 2 bases, J shed 1 base, and the junction held 2 bases outside the gene matches. The DNA of the CDR3 is TGTGCCAGCAGTTTACCGGGACAGGGGTCCTACGAGCAGTACTTC. Its protein product is CASSLPGQGSYEQYF.

There are a few counts of this clone. This chain links TRBV7-6 with TRBJ1-5, with a possible D match to TRBD1 (6 bases). Germline-derived CDR1 and CDR2 are SGHVS and FNYEAQ. V dropped 1 base and J dropped 6 bases, with 10 bases sitting between them. The CDR3 sequence is 14 residues long. The CDR3 spells CASSLGIGGQPQHF. The CDR3, as DNA: TGTGCCAGCAGCTTAGGAATAGGGGGTCAGCCCCAGCATTTT.

This clone was observed a few times. The genes are TRBV19 and TRBJ2-5; unclear D gene. CDR1 is LNHDA and CDR2 is SQIVND in the germline V gene (reference sequence). Trimming removed 6 bases from V and 4 bases from J, with 12 bases in between. The CDR3 runs to 13 residues. DNA for the CDR3: TGTGCCAGTAGCAATCTAGACATAGAGACCCAGTACTTC. Translation: CASSNLDIETQYF.

V usage is TRBV6-6 and J usage is TRBJ2-7, with D possibly being TRBD2 (6 bases). The V end was cut by 3 bases, the J end by 4 bases, with 13 bases between. CDR1 is MNHNY and CDR2 is SVGAGI in the germline V gene (reference sequence). The length of the CDR3 is 14 residues. Here the CDR3 reads CASSYSGTSYEQYF. The CDR3 region has the DNA TGTGCCAGCAGTTATTCCGGGACTTCGTACGAGCAGTACTTC.

Remarks on this clone: Other DNA sequences in this sample translate to the same CDR3. The chain links TRBV9 to TRBJ2-5; 7 bases are shared with TRBD2. CDR1 SGDLS and CDR2 YYNGEE come from the germline V gene. Trimming took 1 base from V and 1 from J; bases not matched to a gene: 1. CDR3 length: 14 amino acids. The CDR3 spells CASSVTSAQETQYF. CDR3 DNA: TGTGCCAGCAGCGTAACTAGCGCCCAAGAGACCCAGTACTTC. Full variable domain (rest looked up from reference TRBV9 and TRBJ2-5): DSGVTQTPKHLITATGQRVTLRCSPRSGDLSVYWYQQSLDQGLQFLIQYYNGEERAKGNILERFSAQQFPDLHSELNLSSLELGDSALYFCASSVTSAQETQYFGPGTRLLVL.

The V and J genes are TRBV12-5 and TRBJ2-1; D is possibly TRBD2 (5 bases). Trimming took 7 bases from V and 3 from J, leaving 16 bases between them. The CDR3 is made up of 15 amino acids. Looked up from germline, CDR1 is LGHNT and CDR2 is FRNRAP. CDR3 coding DNA: TGTGCTAGTGCCCTGGCCAGCGGCCTCTACAATGAGCAGTTCTTC. It translates to CASALASGLYNEQFF.